The sequence of this TCR beta chain was determined in a study of identifying expanded T cells in peripheral blood. Findings and limits, study-wide: Clone count variance between roughly two-week samples rose with total template count. Approximately 1.1 clones differed between technical replicates, versus 16.4 and 19 over time.

This CDR3 contains 17 residues. Germline trimming cut 4 bases from V and 0 bases from J; bases unmatched to any gene: 10. Germline CDR1 is SGHNT and CDR2 is YYREEE (reference sequence). As regards this clone: Its target is unknown.

Profiled with immunoSEQ multiplex PCR; TCRdb holds only in-frame clones, not every one. The top ten hold 13% to 15% of the sample, which has approximately 97,000 clones, around 88% seen once. The genes are TRBV5-4 and TRBJ1-1; 9 bases fit TRBD1. Specimen: blood. The source of this sequence is a person aged 18 to 70 in good health. In DNA form, the CDR3 reads TGTGCCAGCAGCCCTCGACAGGGGGTTCCGATGAACACTGAAGCTTTCTTT. Translation: CASSPRQGVPMNTEAFF.